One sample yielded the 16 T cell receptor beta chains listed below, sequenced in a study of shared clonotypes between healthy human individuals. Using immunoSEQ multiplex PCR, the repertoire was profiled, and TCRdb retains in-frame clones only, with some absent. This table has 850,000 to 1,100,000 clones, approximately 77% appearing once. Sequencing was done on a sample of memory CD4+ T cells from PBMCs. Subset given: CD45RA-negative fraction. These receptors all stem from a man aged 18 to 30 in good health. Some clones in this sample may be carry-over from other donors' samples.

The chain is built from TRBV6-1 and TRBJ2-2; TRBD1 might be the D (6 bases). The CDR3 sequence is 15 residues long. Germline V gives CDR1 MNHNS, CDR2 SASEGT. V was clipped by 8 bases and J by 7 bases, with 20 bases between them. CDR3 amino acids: CASSGTPVIDGELFF. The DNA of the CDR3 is TGTGCCAGCTCCGGGACACCCGTAATTGACGGGGAGCTGTTTTTT.

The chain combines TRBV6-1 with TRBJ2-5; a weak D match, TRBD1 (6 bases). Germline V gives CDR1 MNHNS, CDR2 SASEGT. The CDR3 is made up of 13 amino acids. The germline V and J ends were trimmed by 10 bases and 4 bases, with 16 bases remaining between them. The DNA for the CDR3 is TGTGCCACCAACAGGGTGGTAGGAGAGACCCAGTACTTC. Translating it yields CATNRVVGETQYF.

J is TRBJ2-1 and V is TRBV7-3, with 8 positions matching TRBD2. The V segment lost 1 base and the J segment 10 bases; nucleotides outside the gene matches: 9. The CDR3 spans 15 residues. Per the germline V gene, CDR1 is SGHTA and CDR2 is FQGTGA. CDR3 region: CASSLIAGWATEQFF. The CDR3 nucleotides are TGTGCCAGCAGCTTAATAGCGGGATGGGCTACGGAGCAGTTCTTC. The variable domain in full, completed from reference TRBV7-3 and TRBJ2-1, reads GAGVSQTPSNKVTEKGKYVELRCDPISGHTALYWYRQSLGQGPEFLIYFQGTGAADDSGLPNDRFFAVRPEGSVSTLKIQRTERGDSAVYLCASSLIAGWATEQFFGPGTRLTVL.

CDR3: CASSETTSSYEQYF. For the CDR3, the DNA is TGTGCCAGCTCGGAGACTACCTCCTCCTACGAGCAGTACTTC. The rearrangement links TRBV10-3 to TRBJ2-7, with D possibly being TRBD2 (5 bases). Between the trimmed V and J ends, which lost 10 bases and 0 bases, there was a span of 16 bases. The CDR3 totals 14 residues. The germline CDR1 and CDR2 sequences are ENHRY and SYGVKD.

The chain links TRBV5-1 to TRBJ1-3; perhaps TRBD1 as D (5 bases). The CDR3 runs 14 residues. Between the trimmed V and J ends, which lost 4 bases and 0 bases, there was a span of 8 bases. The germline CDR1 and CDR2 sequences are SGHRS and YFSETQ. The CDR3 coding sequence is TGCGCCAGCAGCCGGGACCCCTCTGGAAACACCATATATTTT. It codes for CASSRDPSGNTIYF.

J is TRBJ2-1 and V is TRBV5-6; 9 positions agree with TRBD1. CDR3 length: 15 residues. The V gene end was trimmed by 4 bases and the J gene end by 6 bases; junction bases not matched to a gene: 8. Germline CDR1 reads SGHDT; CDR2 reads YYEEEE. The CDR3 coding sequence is TGTGCCAGCAGCCGAGGGACAGGGTGGTCCAATGAGCAGTTCTTC. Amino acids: CASSRGTGWSNEQFF.

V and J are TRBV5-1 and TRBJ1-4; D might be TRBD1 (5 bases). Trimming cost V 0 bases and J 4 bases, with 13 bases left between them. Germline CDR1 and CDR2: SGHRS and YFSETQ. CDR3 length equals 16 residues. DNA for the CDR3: TGCGCCAGCAGCTTGGCTCCCCGGGGCAATAATGAAAAACTGTTTTTT. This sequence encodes CASSLAPRGNNEKLFF.

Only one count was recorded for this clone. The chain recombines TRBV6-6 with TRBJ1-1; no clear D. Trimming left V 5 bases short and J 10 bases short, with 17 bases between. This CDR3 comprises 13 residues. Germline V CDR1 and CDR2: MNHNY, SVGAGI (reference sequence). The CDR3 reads CASSPTRAASAFF. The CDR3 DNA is TGTGCCAGCAGTCCAACCCGGGCAGCATCAGCTTTCTTT.

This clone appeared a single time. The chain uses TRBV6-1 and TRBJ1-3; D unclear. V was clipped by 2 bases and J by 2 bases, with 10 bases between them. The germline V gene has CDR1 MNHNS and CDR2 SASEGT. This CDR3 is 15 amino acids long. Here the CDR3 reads CASSEPRAAGNTIYF. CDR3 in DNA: TGTGCCAGCAGTGAACCGCGGGCGGCTGGAAACACCATATATTTT.

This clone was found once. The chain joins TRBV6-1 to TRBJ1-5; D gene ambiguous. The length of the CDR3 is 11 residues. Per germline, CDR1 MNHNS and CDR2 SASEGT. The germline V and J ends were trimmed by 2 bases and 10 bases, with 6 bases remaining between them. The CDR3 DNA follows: TGTGCCAGCAGTGAACCCCCTCCCCAGCATTTT. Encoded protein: CASSEPPPQHF.

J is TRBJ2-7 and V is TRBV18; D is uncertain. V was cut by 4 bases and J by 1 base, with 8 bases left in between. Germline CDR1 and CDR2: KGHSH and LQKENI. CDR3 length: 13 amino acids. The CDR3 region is CASSRTVSYEQYF. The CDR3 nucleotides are TGTGCCAGCTCACGGACGGTTTCCTACGAGCAGTACTTC.

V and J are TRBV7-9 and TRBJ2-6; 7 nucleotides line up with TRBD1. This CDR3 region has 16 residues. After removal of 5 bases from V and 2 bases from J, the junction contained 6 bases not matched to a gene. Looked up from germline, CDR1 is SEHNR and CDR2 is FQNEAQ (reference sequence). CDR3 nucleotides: TGTGCCAGCAGCCAAGACAGGGCCGCTGGGGCCAACGTCCTGACTTTC. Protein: CASSQDRAAGANVLTF.

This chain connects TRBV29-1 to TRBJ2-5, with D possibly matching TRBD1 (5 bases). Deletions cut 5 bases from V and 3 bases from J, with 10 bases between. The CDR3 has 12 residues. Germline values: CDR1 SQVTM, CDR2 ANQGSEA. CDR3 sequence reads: CSVTRVKETQYF. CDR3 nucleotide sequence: TGCAGCGTTACCAGGGTTAAAGAGACCCAGTACTTC.

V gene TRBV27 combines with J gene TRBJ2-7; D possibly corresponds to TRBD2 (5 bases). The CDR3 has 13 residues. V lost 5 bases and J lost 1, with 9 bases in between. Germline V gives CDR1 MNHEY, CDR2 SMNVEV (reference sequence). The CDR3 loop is CASSRGWSYEQYF. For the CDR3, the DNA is TGTGCCAGCAGTCGCGGGTGGTCCTACGAGCAGTACTTC.

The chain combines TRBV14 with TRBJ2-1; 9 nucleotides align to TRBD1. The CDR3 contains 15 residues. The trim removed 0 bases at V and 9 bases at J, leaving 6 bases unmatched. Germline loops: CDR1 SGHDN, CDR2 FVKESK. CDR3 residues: CASSQEGQGLREQFF. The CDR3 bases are TGTGCCAGCAGCCAAGAGGGACAGGGTCTTCGTGAGCAGTTCTTC.

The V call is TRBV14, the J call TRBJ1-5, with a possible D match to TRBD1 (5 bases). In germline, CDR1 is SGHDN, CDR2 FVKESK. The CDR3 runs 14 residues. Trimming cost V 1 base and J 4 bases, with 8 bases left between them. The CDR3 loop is CASSQVGGNQPQHF. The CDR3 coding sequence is TGTGCCAGCAGCCAAGTTGGGGGAAATCAGCCCCAGCATTTT.